The 9 T cell receptor beta chains listed next were all sequenced from one sample in a study of cytomegalovirus exposure and HLA in healthy donors (dated by TCRdb to the late 2010s). Receptors were amplified or captured by the immunoSEQ multiplex PCR assay. For the multiplex PCR, a mixture combining 60 forward primers for TCR Vbeta segments and 13 reverse primers for TCR Jbeta segments was used. TCRdb obtained this table from immuneACCESS and retained in-frame rearrangements with V and J assigned. These tables miss some clones; where compared with another copy, unresolved V genes account for less than half of the shortfall, and the remainder is unexplained. The sample profile shows about 84,000 clones; roughly 73% of them were found once. Roughly 2.5% of the sample is taken by the ten largest. The sample consisted of PBMCs. These TCRs come from a male donor in good health and CMV-seropositive.

The chain combines TRBV7-6 with TRBJ2-1; TRBD2 aligns across 7 bases. The CDR3 extends over 16 amino acids. The V segment lost 2 bases and the J segment 2 bases; nucleotides outside the gene matches: 6. Germline assignment: CDR1 SGHVS and CDR2 FNYEAQ. DNA for the CDR3: TGTGCCAGCAGCTTATATGGTGCGGGAGCCTACAATGAGCAGTTCTTC. Translating gives CASSLYGAGAYNEQFF.

The chain couples TRBV6-6 to TRBJ2-3; D perhaps matches TRBD1 (6 bases). The germline V gene has CDR1 MNHNY and CDR2 SVGAGI (reference sequence). V lost 2 bases and J 0 bases, leaving 9 bases between the germline ends. The CDR3 spans 15 residues. The CDR3 bases are TGTGCCAGCAGTTACGGGACAAAGAGCACAGATACGCAGTATTTT. Its translation: CASSYGTKSTDTQYF.

The chain has TRBV27 and TRBJ1-4; the D gene is possibly TRBD1 (5 bases). There are 14 residues in the CDR3. The ends were cut back, 3 bases at V and 8 bases at J, with 13 bases in the middle. Germline loops: CDR1 MNHEY, CDR2 SMNVEV (reference sequence). In DNA form, the CDR3 reads TGTGCCAGCAGTTTCGGAGGGGTCGGGGAAAAACTGTTTTTT. This encodes CASSFGGVGEKLFF.

V gene TRBV6-1 combines with J gene TRBJ1-1; 7 bases are shared with TRBD1. Losses at the gene ends were 2 bases for V and 5 bases for J; bases not matched to a gene: 20. This CDR3 region has 19 residues. The V gene's germline CDR1 is MNHNS and CDR2 SASEGT. CDR3 sequence (DNA): TGTGCCAGCAGTGAACAACGAAGGGGGCTAGTGTATTTATTAACTGAAGCTTTCTTT. Its translation: CASSEQRRGLVYLLTEAFF.

The V call is TRBV18, the J call TRBJ2-1; the match to TRBD2 covers 11 bases. V gave up 0 bases and J gave up 4 bases; unmatched junction bases: 2. The CDR3 consists of 16 residues. The V gene's germline CDR1 is KGHSH and CDR2 LQKENI. Written as DNA, the CDR3 is TGTGCCAGCTCACCACCGGGACTAGCGGTTTACAATGAGCAGTTCTTC. This translates into CASSPPGLAVYNEQFF.

This clone has more than one count but fewer than ten. V is TRBV6-5 and J is TRBJ2-7; no definite D call. In germline, CDR1 is MNHEY, CDR2 SVGAGI. The V and J ends lost 6 bases and 6 bases respectively, with 18 bases between them. CDR3 length: 14 amino acids. The CDR3 loop is CASRSAGSTGEQYF. In nucleotides, the CDR3 is TGTGCCAGCAGATCGGCCGGGTCAACGGGCGAGCAGTACTTC.

Turning to this clone: Additional DNA sequences in this sample encode the identical CDR3. The chain joins TRBV7-9 to TRBJ2-7; 10 nucleotides line up with TRBD2. The CDR3 is 15 amino acids. The trim removed 5 bases at V and 4 bases at J, leaving 8 bases unmatched. Germline V CDR1 and CDR2: SEHNR, FQNEAQ (reference sequence). CDR3 amino acids: CASSPGLAGVYEQYF. The CDR3 DNA is TGTGCCAGCAGCCCCGGCCTAGCGGGAGTATACGAGCAGTACTTC. The entire variable domain, with the rest obtained from reference TRBV7-9 and TRBJ2-7, is as follows: DTGVSQNPRHKITKRGQNVTFRCDPISEHNRLYWYRQTLGQGPEFLTYFQNEAQLEKSRLLSDRFSAERPKGSFSTLEIQRTEQGDSAMYLCASSPGLAGVYEQYFGPGTRLTVT.

The chain is built from TRBV5-6 and TRBJ1-2; perhaps TRBD1 as D (5 bases). V was shortened by 4 bases and J by 4 bases, with 14 bases between the two germline ends. The CDR3 has 14 amino acids. Germline lookup yields CDR1 SGHDT and CDR2 YYEEEE. This CDR3 reads CASSLKTVTYGYTF. CDR3 nucleotides: TGTGCCAGCAGCCTAAAGACAGTTACCTATGGCTACACCTTC.

V usage is TRBV28 and J usage is TRBJ1-2; 8 bases agree with TRBD1. Germline V gene lookup returns CDR1 MDHEN and CDR2 SYDVKM. The trim removed 1 base at V and 3 bases at J, leaving 4 bases unmatched. This CDR3 has 15 amino acids. This CDR3 is CASSLSLQGDYGYTF. In DNA form, the CDR3 reads TGTGCCAGCAGTTTATCTCTACAGGGGGACTATGGCTACACCTTC.